A selection of T cell receptor beta chains follows, all from one sample in a study of T-cell memory formation after mild COVID-19. TCRdb re-analysed the 5' RACE reads in MiXCR, keeping a single row per CDR3 protein. The sample has some 260,000 distinct CDR3 sequences, over 15% seen once; the top ten hold around 3.4%. The specimen sequenced was PBMCs or a T cell subset sorted from them (not recorded which). All receptors derive from a man between 18 and 29 years old who had mild COVID-19 (a few samples of this study predate the infection). Cell type and time point are not known. Both conserved end residues are part of each CDR3. A D gene is named only where the DNA matches it firmly. Size is omitted from some rows. Given values are once, few, many or a class for expanded clones.

v_call: TRBV6-2/TRBV6-3
d_call: NA
j_call: TRBJ1-1
clone_size: few
cdr3_aa: CASSDRRGDTEAFF
cdr3_nt: TGTGCCAGCAGTGACCGCAGGGGAGACACTGAAGCTTTCTTT

v_call: TRBV20-1
d_call: TRBD1
j_call: TRBJ2-7
clone_size: NA
cdr3_aa: CSARPGQESYEQYF
cdr3_nt: TGCAGTGCGAGACCGGGACAGGAGTCCTACGAGCAGTACTTC

v_call: TRBV20-1
d_call: NA
j_call: TRBJ1-2
clone_size: few
cdr3_aa: CSASAGSYGYTF
cdr3_nt: TGCAGTGCCAGCGCCGGGAGCTATGGCTACACCTTC

v_call: TRBV5-1
d_call: NA
j_call: TRBJ2-7
clone_size: NA
cdr3_aa: CASSFQPAASSYEQYF
cdr3_nt: TGCGCCAGCAGCTTCCAACCAGCGGCCAGCTCCTACGAGCAGTACTTC

v_call: TRBV30
d_call: NA
j_call: TRBJ1-1
clone_size: NA
cdr3_aa: CAGREANTEAFF
cdr3_nt: TGTGCCGGCAGGGAAGCGAACACTGAAGCTTTCTTT

v_call: TRBV10-3
d_call: NA
j_call: TRBJ1-2
clone_size: few
cdr3_aa: CAISASTINYGYTF
cdr3_nt: TGTGCCATCAGTGCAAGTACAATAAACTATGGCTACACCTTC

v_call: TRBV18
d_call: TRBD1
j_call: TRBJ2-7
clone_size: few
cdr3_aa: CASSPRPGGYEQYF
cdr3_nt: TGTGCCAGCTCACCACGTCCAGGGGGATACGAGCAGTACTTC

v_call: TRBV11-2
d_call: TRBD2
j_call: TRBJ2-1
clone_size: NA
cdr3_aa: CASSPRLAGGLGEQFF
cdr3_nt: TGTGCCAGCAGCCCACGACTAGCGGGGGGCCTGGGAGAGCAGTTCTTC

v_call: TRBV27
d_call: NA
j_call: TRBJ2-2
clone_size: few
cdr3_aa: CASRKLGQKNTGELFF
cdr3_nt: TGTGCCAGCAGGAAGTTAGGACAGAAAAACACCGGGGAGCTGTTTTTT

v_call: TRBV5-1
d_call: NA
j_call: TRBJ2-7
clone_size: many
cdr3_aa: CASSFGYPEAYEQYF
cdr3_nt: TGCGCCAGCAGCTTTGGGTATCCTGAAGCCTACGAGCAGTACTTC

v_call: TRBV18
d_call: NA
j_call: TRBJ2-2
clone_size: many
cdr3_aa: CASSGTRSTGELFF
cdr3_nt: TGTGCCAGCTCGGGGACTCGAAGCACCGGGGAGCTGTTTTTT

v_call: TRBV7-9
d_call: TRBD2
j_call: TRBJ2-4
clone_size: few
cdr3_aa: CASSTSGGTRDIQYF
cdr3_nt: TGTGCCAGCAGCACTAGCGGGGGGACAAGGGACATTCAGTACTTC

v_call: TRBV6-5
d_call: NA
j_call: TRBJ1-2
clone_size: NA
cdr3_aa: CASTGGRGYTF
cdr3_nt: TGTGCCAGCACGGGCGGGCGAGGCTACACCTTC

v_call: TRBV5-1
d_call: NA
j_call: TRBJ1-1
clone_size: NA
cdr3_aa: CASSLTAIMNTEAFF
cdr3_nt: TGCGCCAGCAGCCTAACAGCGATCATGAACACTGAAGCTTTCTTT

v_call: TRBV20-1
d_call: NA
j_call: TRBJ2-3
clone_size: NA
cdr3_aa: CSASHGTHTDTQYF
cdr3_nt: TGCAGTGCTAGTCACGGGACACACACAGATACGCAGTATTTT